This TCR beta chain stems from a study of T cell responses to AZD1222 COVID-19 vaccine. In regard to this clone: No antigen is known for it.

Study-level results: It was only a handful of AZD1222 recipients who were seropositive at baseline.

Per the germline V gene, CDR1 is MDHEN and CDR2 is SYDVKM. The V gene lost 6 bases and the J gene lost 0 bases, with 15 bases spanning the gap. This CDR3 contains 15 residues. TCRdb's copy holds only in-frame clones and misses some; the assay was immunoSEQ multiplex PCR. The sample carries some 180,000 clones, 80% to 90% recorded once. The material sequenced was peripheral blood, taken on day 0 of AZD1222 vaccination. The source of this sequence is an adult in good health. The J gene is TRBJ2-7, the V gene TRBV28; weak D call: TRBD2 (6 bases). The CDR3 sequence: CASRTGGDPSYEQYF. The CDR3 DNA reads as TGTGCCAGCAGGACCGGAGGGGACCCCTCCTACGAGCAGTACTTC.